A single TCR beta chain is shown here with its context. Its antigen remains unknown. The CDR3 has 17 residues. Germline lookup yields CDR1 MDHEN and CDR2 SYDVKM. V was clipped by 9 bases and J by 2 bases; unmatched bases: 10. This record comes from a study of T-cell memory formation after mild COVID-19. In the study overall: TCR clustering was largely donor specific. Findings and caveats of the study: Memory from before infection featured some responding clones, which suggests cross-reactive memory joined. Most CD4+ clones that shrank were in CM and EM, while CD8+ ones turned up in EMRA.

It was 5'RACE with constant-segment primers that produced the TCR alpha and TCR beta cDNA libraries, which carried sample barcodes and UMIs. TCRdb itself ran the 5' RACE reads through MiXCR, one entry per CDR3 protein. The sample lists roughly 250,000 distinct CDR3 sequences, around 15% occurring once. The chain employs TRBV28 and TRBJ2-6; 10 nucleotides agree with TRBD1. The receptor was derived from a man between 18 and 29 years old who had mild COVID-19 (a few samples of this study predate the infection). Cell type and time point are not known. The sample was PBMCs or a T cell subset sorted from them (not recorded which). This chain's CDR3 is CASREGGTGAGANVLTF. CDR3 nucleotide sequence: TGTGCCAGTAGGGAAGGAGGGACAGGGGCTGGGGCCAACGTCCTGACTTTC.